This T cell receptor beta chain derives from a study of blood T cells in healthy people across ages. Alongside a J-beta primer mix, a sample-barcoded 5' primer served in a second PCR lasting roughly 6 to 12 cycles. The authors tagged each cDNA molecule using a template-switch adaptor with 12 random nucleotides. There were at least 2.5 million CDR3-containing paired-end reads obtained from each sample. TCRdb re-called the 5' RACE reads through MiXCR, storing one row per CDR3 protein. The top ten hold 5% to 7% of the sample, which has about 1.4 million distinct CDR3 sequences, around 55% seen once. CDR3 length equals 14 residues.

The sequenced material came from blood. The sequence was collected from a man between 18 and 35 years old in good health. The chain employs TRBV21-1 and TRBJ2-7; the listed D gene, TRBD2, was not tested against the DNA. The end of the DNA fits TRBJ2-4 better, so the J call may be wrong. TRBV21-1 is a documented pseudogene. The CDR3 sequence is CASSNAGRDCIQYF. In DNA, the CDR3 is TGTGCCAGCAGCAACGCGGGAAGGGACTGCATTCAGTACTTC.